This T cell receptor beta chain was sequenced during a study of blood T cells in healthy people across ages. Study-wide results and caveats: Per million T cells, the diversity of TCR beta decreased roughly linearly as age advanced. Long-lived donors exceeded aged donors in naive CD4+ cells and diversity.

Caucasian individuals from Russia who were healthy and aged about 6 to 95 acted as donors. In each sample, at least 6 million PBMCs were isolated. Primed by a sample-barcoded 5' primer and a J-beta primer mix, a second PCR proceeded for roughly 6 to 12 cycles. Using its own MiXCR run on the 5' RACE reads, TCRdb lists one record per CDR3 protein. The data hold approximately 810,000 distinct CDR3 sequences, with roughly 40% observed a single time. For this clonotype: The target antigen is unknown. Germline is not matched at one junction end, which may reflect a read error.

The clonotype originates from a man aged 18 to 30 in good health. The sample taken for sequencing was blood.

The CDR3: CARSLEETQYF. For the CDR3, the DNA is TGCGCCCGCAGCCTGGAGGAGACCCAGTACTTC. This chain uses TRBV5-1 with TRBJ2-5, with unresolved D. The CDR3 runs to 11 residues. Germline V gene sequence: CDR1 SGHRS, CDR2 YFSETQ.